The 10 T cell receptor beta chains listed next were all sequenced from one sample in a study of T cells in Graves' hyperthyroidism and ophthalmopathy. Researchers took RNA transcripts and amplified the TCR beta CDR3 regions from them. The HTBI primer set was used in a first-round RT-PCR of the TCR CDR3. TCRdb ran MiXCR on the multiplex PCR reads and lists one entry per CDR3 protein. Of 550,000 to 800,000 distinct CDR3 sequences in the sample, around 17% are singletons; the top ten hold around 8.1%. The sample taken for sequencing was blood. Source of these receptors: a man between 18 and 29 years old with Graves' hyperthyroidism.

This clonotype appeared a few times. This rearrangement joins TRBV15 to TRBJ1-1; possibly TRBD1 for D (6 bases). Between the trimmed V and J ends, which lost 0 bases and 1 base, there was a span of 9 bases. The germline CDR1 and CDR2 sequences are LNHNV and YYDKDF (reference sequence). CDR3 size: 15 residues. DNA of the CDR3: TGTGCCACCAGCAGAGATCGAGGGGGGAACACTGAAGCTTTCTTT. This gives the protein CATSRDRGGNTEAFF.

This clonotype was found many times. The V gene is TRBV20-1, the J gene TRBJ2-7, with D possibly matching TRBD1 (6 bases). V lost 6 bases to trimming and J lost 2 bases, with 14 bases between them. Germline-derived CDR1 and CDR2 are DFQATT and SNEGSKA (reference sequence). There are 13 residues in the CDR3. DNA of the CDR3: TGCAGTGCCTCCGGGACAATTGCCTACGAGCAGTACTTC. Its protein is CSASGTIAYEQYF.

This clonotype was detected only a few times. J is TRBJ1-5 and V is TRBV30; tentatively, D is TRBD1 (6 bases). The CDR3 has 12 residues. Germline V lookup: CDR1 GTSNPN, CDR2 SVGIG (reference sequence). Trimming removed 4 bases from V and 6 bases from J, with 10 bases in between. The CDR3 nucleotides read TGTGCCTGGAAGGGGGTAGGTCAGCCCCAGCATTTT. Translation: CAWKGVGQPQHF.

This clonotype was observed a few times. The chain joins TRBV10-3 to TRBJ1-1; D unresolved. The CDR3 runs to 13 residues. V lost 0 bases and J lost 4, with 6 bases in between. Germline V gene lookup returns CDR1 ENHRY and CDR2 SYGVKD. The CDR3 region has the DNA TGTGCCATCAGTGAGTCTCGGATCACTGAAGCTTTCTTT. It specifies CAISESRITEAFF.

This chain joins TRBV30 and TRBJ2-1; D unresolved. The CDR3 runs 14 residues. Germline V CDR1 and CDR2: GTSNPN, SVGIG (reference sequence). V dropped 3 bases and J dropped 5 bases, with 14 bases sitting between them. This CDR3 is CAWRRPLVHNEQFF. Written as DNA, the CDR3 is TGTGCCTGGAGGAGGCCATTGGTACACAATGAGCAGTTCTTC.

The CDR3 loop is CASSYARKNEQFF. The DNA for the CDR3 is TGTGCCAGCAGTTACGCACGTAAGAATGAGCAGTTCTTC. The chain employs TRBV6-9 and TRBJ2-1; D call uncertain. The CDR3 is made up of 13 amino acids. CDR1 and CDR2 from the germline V gene are MNHGY and SVAAGI. V was pared by 3 bases and J by 7 bases, with 10 bases between.

V and J are TRBV7-9 and TRBJ2-1; 12 bases align to TRBD2. V lost 5 bases and J lost 6; bases outside the gene matches: 8. The CDR3 consists of 16 residues. Germline CDR1 reads SEHNR; CDR2 reads FQNEAQ (reference sequence). DNA for the CDR3: TGTGCCAGCAGCCGGGGCTCTAGCGGGAGGGGCAATGAGCAGTTCTTC. Its protein is CASSRGSSGRGNEQFF. The variable domain in full, with the rest retrieved from reference TRBV7-9 and TRBJ2-1, is DTGVSQNPRHKITKRGQNVTFRCDPISEHNRLYWYRQTLGQGPEFLTYFQNEAQLEKSRLLSDRFSAERPKGSFSTLEIQRTEQGDSAMYLCASSRGSSGRGNEQFFGPGTRLTVL.

With respect to this clonotype: This may arise from a read error, as a much more abundant clone is one base away. The genes are TRBV28 and TRBJ2-7; D unresolved. Per the germline V gene, CDR1 is MDHEN and CDR2 is SYDVKM. The CDR3 is 13 residues long. CDR3 sequence (DNA): TGTGCCGGCAGCCTCTCCTCCGGTGAAGAGCAGTACTTC. Its translation: CAGSLSSGEEQYF.

This clonotype was picked up a small number of times. Relative to the germline gene, one junction end is altered; a read error may explain this. V is TRBV5-1 and J is TRBJ2-7; the match to TRBD2 covers 10 bases. The CDR3 length is 15 residues. The germline CDR1 and CDR2 sequences are SGHRS and YFSETQ. This CDR3 is CASTLGLARNYEQYF. CDR3 DNA: TGCGCCAGCACCTTGGGACTAGCGAGAAACTACGAGCAGTACTTC. The full variable domain, rest sourced from reference TRBV5-1 and TRBJ2-7, is KAGVTQTPRYLIKTRGQQVTLSCSPISGHRSVSWYQQTPGQGLQFLFEYFSETQRNKGNFPGRFSGRQFSNSRSEMNVSTLELGDSALYLCASTLGLARNYEQYFGPGTRLTVT.

This chain links TRBV7-3 with TRBJ1-1, with a possible D match to TRBD1 (5 bases). The CDR3 runs to 15 residues. Germline CDR1 and CDR2: SGHTA and FQGTGA. V lost 3 bases and J lost 4, with 15 bases in between. The CDR3 DNA is TGTGCCAGCAGCTTTAGCATTCAGGGCTTCACTGAAGCTTTCTTT. It yields the protein CASSFSIQGFTEAFF.